Shown below are 19 T cell receptor beta chains from a single sample sequenced in a study of blood T cell repertoires in COVID-19. Measured with immunoSEQ multiplex PCR; TCRdb has only the in-frame clones, and not every one. The table includes nearly 200,000 clones, less than 90% detected once. The sample consisted of peripheral blood. These receptors all stem from a human donor in a cohort sampled during active COVID-19.

The chain carries TRBV2 and TRBJ2-5; a weak D match, TRBD1 (6 bases). The CDR3 is 14 amino acids. CDR1 is SNHLY and CDR2 is FYNNEI in the germline V gene. Trimming shortened V by 3 bases and J by 5 bases, and 13 bases separated the two germline ends. Here the CDR3 DNA reads TGTGCCAGCAGTGATCACAGGGCAAAGGAGACCCAGTACTTC. It is translated as CASSDHRAKETQYF.

This clone was counted a few times. V and J are TRBV5-1 and TRBJ1-1; TRBD1 matches at 7 bases. CDR1 is SGHRS, CDR2 YFSETQ, per germline. The ends lost 4 bases at V and 4 bases at J; junction bases unmatched: 7. The CDR3 length is 14 residues. CDR3 loop: CASSPDRMGTEAFF. The CDR3, as DNA: TGCGCCAGCAGCCCGGACAGGATGGGCACTGAAGCTTTCTTT.

V is TRBV7-3 and J is TRBJ2-5; D is perhaps TRBD2 (7 bases). The CDR3 runs 14 residues. V was cut by 5 bases and J by 4 bases, with 14 bases left in between. Germline CDR1 and CDR2: SGHTA and FQGTGA. The CDR3 nucleotides are TGTGCCAGCAGCCCCCGGGGGGCAGCAGAGACCCAGTACTTC. It yields the protein CASSPRGAAETQYF. The whole variable domain, filled in from reference TRBV7-3 and TRBJ2-5, reads GAGVSQTPSNKVTEKGKYVELRCDPISGHTALYWYRQSLGQGPEFLIYFQGTGAADDSGLPNDRFFAVRPEGSVSTLKIQRTERGDSAVYLCASSPRGAAETQYFGPGTRLLVL.

This clone was counted between two and nine times. The J gene is TRBJ2-1, the V gene TRBV10-3; D possibly corresponds to TRBD2 (6 bases). V was trimmed by 2 bases and J by 5 bases, leaving 10 bases between them. Germline assignment: CDR1 ENHRY and CDR2 SYGVKD. The CDR3 has 14 amino acids. In DNA form, the CDR3 reads TGTGCCATCAGTGAGGGGGACTGGAACAATGAGCAGTTCTTC. Amino acids: CAISEGDWNNEQFF.

The chain uses TRBV6-5 and TRBJ1-5; maybe TRBD1 (6 bases). The germline V gene encodes CDR1 MNHEY and CDR2 SVGAGI. This CDR3 region has 15 residues. Trimming shortened V by 0 bases and J by 4 bases, and 10 bases separated the two germline ends. The CDR3 DNA reads TGTGCCAGCAGTTACTCGAGGACAGCTAATCAGCCCCAGCATTTT. Amino acid sequence: CASSYSRTANQPQHF.

The chain couples TRBV7-9 to TRBJ1-2; weak D call: TRBD1 (5 bases). Trimming left V 6 bases short and J 0 bases short, with 5 bases between. Germline V gene data show CDR1 as SEHNR and CDR2 as FQNEAQ (reference sequence). This CDR3 has 12 residues. The CDR3 sequence is CASRTANYGYTF. The CDR3 nucleotides are TGTGCCAGCAGGACAGCTAACTATGGCTACACCTTC.

This chain links TRBV5-1 with TRBJ2-5; TRBD1 might be the D (5 bases). The V gene's germline CDR1 is SGHRS and CDR2 YFSETQ. The CDR3 has 14 amino acids. V was pared by 1 base and J by 1 base, with 8 bases between. CDR3: CASSLPTVQETQYF. DNA for the CDR3: TGCGCCAGCAGCTTGCCGACAGTCCAAGAGACCCAGTACTTC.

The rearrangement joins TRBV30 to TRBJ2-1; 9 bases match TRBD2. Trimming cost V 5 bases and J 9 bases; bases outside gene matches: 2. The CDR3 runs to 11 residues. Germline V gene lookup returns CDR1 GTSNPN and CDR2 SVGIG (reference sequence). DNA of the CDR3: TGTGCCTGGGGAGCGGGAGGTGAGCAGTTCTTC. Residues: CAWGAGGEQFF.

This chain joins TRBV18 and TRBJ2-1, with 8 bases lining up with TRBD2. With 3 bases clipped from V and 2 bases from J, the junction kept 9 bases outside the gene matches. CDR1 and CDR2 from the germline V gene are KGHSH and LQKENI. The CDR3 sequence is 17 residues long. CDR3 residues: CASSPGRAGDPYNEQFF. As DNA, the CDR3 is TGTGCCAGCTCACCGGGCAGAGCGGGAGACCCCTACAATGAGCAGTTCTTC.

The chain carries TRBV7-3 and TRBJ1-1, with a tentative D call TRBD1 (6 bases). Trimming removed 7 bases at V and 1 base at J, with 10 bases between. Germline V gene lookup returns CDR1 SGHTA and CDR2 FQGTGA. The CDR3 covers 13 residues. The CDR3 here is CASKTTGNTEAFF. The CDR3 DNA is TGTGCCAGCAAGACGACAGGGAACACTGAAGCTTTCTTT.

V and J are TRBV9 and TRBJ2-7; weak D call: TRBD1 (5 bases). The CDR3 contains 16 residues. Germline CDR1 is SGDLS and CDR2 is YYNGEE. The V gene lost 3 bases and the J gene lost 2 bases, with 18 bases spanning the gap. The CDR3 protein is CASSGGVSAKPYEQYF. CDR3 coding DNA: TGTGCCAGCAGCGGGGGCGTCAGCGCAAAGCCCTACGAGCAGTACTTC.

V gene TRBV28 combines with J gene TRBJ2-2; the D gene is possibly TRBD1 (6 bases). Trimming pared 4 bases from V and 4 bases from J, leaving 10 bases between. The CDR3 has 14 residues. Germline V gene sequence: CDR1 MDHEN, CDR2 SYDVKM. CDR3 amino acids: CASSSLQGTGELFF. The CDR3 DNA is TGTGCCAGCAGTTCTCTACAGGGCACCGGGGAGCTGTTTTTT.

The table lists this clone with a count of one. The rearrangement uses TRBV3-1 (or the pseudogene TRBV3-2) and TRBJ1-6; D not resolved. The germline gives CDR1 LGHDT, CDR2 YNNKEL (reference sequence). The CDR3 consists of 13 residues. The V and J ends lost 0 bases and 14 bases respectively, with 11 bases between them. The CDR3 nucleotides are TGTGCCAGCAGCCAAGACTTAGACGGAGCCCTCCACTTT. Its translation is CASSQDLDGALHF.

The V call is TRBV28, the J call TRBJ2-4; 10 bases match TRBD2. This CDR3 has 17 residues. Germline V gene lookup returns CDR1 MDHEN and CDR2 SYDVKM. J was trimmed by 8 bases and V by 2 bases; bases with no gene match: 12. The CDR3 DNA reads TGTGCCAGCAGTTTACCATCTAGCGGGAGAGGCTTGGACATTCAGTACTTC. Translating gives CASSLPSSGRGLDIQYF. Combining the CDR3 with reference TRBV28 and TRBJ2-4 gives the whole variable domain DVKVTQSSRYLVKRTGEKVFLECVQDMDHENMFWYRQDPGLGLRLIYFSYDVKMKEKGDIPEGYSVSREKKERFSLILESASTNQTSMYLCASSLPSSGRGLDIQYFGAGTRLSVL.

The rearrangement links TRBV27 to TRBJ1-2; tentative D call: TRBD1 (5 bases). Germline V gene sequence: CDR1 MNHEY, CDR2 SMNVEV (reference sequence). Deletions cut 0 bases from V and 7 bases from J, with 18 bases between. This CDR3 is 16 amino acids long. CDR3 loop: CASSLSRIQGGTGYTF. For the CDR3, the DNA is TGTGCCAGCAGTTTATCCCGCATTCAGGGTGGAACTGGCTACACCTTC.

This chain uses TRBV4-1 with TRBJ2-6; TRBD1 might be the D (6 bases). Per germline, CDR1 MGHRA and CDR2 YSYEKL. This CDR3 is built from 19 residues. The V end was cut by 0 bases, the J end by 2 bases, with 17 bases between. The CDR3 DNA follows: TGCGCCAGCAGCCAAGATCAGGGGTCCATCCCCACTGGGGCCAACGTCCTGACTTTC. It codes for CASSQDQGSIPTGANVLTF.

This chain uses TRBV5-1 with TRBJ2-5, with 7 bases matching TRBD2. V shed 0 bases and J 5 bases; nucleotides not matched to a gene: 4. CDR3 length: 14 residues. CDR1 and CDR2 (germline): SGHRS, YFSETQ. Here the CDR3 reads CASSLALGGETQYF. The CDR3 nucleotides are TGCGCCAGCAGCTTGGCCCTGGGAGGGGAGACCCAGTACTTC.

The chain combines TRBV6-5 with TRBJ2-6; D uncertain. Per the germline V gene, CDR1 is MNHEY and CDR2 is SVGAGI. This CDR3 region has 14 residues. V was pared by 6 bases and J by 0 bases, with 6 bases between. CDR3 amino acids: CASSTPSGANVLTF. Here the CDR3 DNA reads TGTGCCAGCAGCACACCCTCTGGGGCCAACGTCCTGACTTTC.

This clone was detected ten times or more. V and J are TRBV6-4 and TRBJ2-2; TRBD2 might be the D (5 bases). The length of the CDR3 is 13 residues. V lost 4 bases and J 4 bases, leaving 7 bases between the germline ends. CDR1 is MRHNA, CDR2 SNTAGT, per germline. The CDR3 sequence is CASSATTTGELFF. The CDR3 coding sequence is TGTGCCAGCAGTGCGACTACCACCGGGGAGCTGTTTTTT.